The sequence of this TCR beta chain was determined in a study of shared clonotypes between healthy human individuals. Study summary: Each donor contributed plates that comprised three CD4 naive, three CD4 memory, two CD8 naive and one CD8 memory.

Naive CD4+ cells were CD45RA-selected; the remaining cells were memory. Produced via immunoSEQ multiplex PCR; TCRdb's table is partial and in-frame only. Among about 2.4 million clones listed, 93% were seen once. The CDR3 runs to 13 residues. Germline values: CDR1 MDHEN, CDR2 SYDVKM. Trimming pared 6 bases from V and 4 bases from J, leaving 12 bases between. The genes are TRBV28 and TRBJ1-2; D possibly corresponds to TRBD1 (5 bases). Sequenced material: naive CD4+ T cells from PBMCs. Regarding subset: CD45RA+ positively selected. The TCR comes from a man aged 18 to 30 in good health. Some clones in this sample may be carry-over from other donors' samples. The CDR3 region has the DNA TGTGCCAGCAGGCGAGCCGGGACCTATGGCTACACCTTC. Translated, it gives CASRRAGTYGYTF.